The subject of this entry is one TCR beta chain. This entry belongs to a study of blood T cell repertoires in COVID-19. As for the study in general: The United States, Italy and Spain supplied acute and convalescent COVID-19 samples. The analysed material was cDNA or gDNA that came from T cells, B-cell-depleted T cells, or PBMCs.

V lost 4 bases and J lost 0, with 12 bases in between. The CDR3 length is 16 residues. Germline loops: CDR1 SGHVS, CDR2 FNYEAQ. Authors' analysis steps: Estimated nucleated cell counts came from reference gene primer amplification. Clones were read by immunoSEQ multiplex PCR, and TCRdb kept only the in-frame ones, dropping some. Clonal size and the V and J genes are those of that table, whereas D and trimming came from the DNA. The profile shows approximately 250,000 clones, roughly 90% of them singletons. Specimen: peripheral blood. The V gene is TRBV7-6, the J gene TRBJ2-2; D unresolved. This TCR was recovered from a man younger than 45 who had recovered from COVID-19. The CDR3 DNA reads TGTGCCAGCAGCTCCCGCAAACTAACGAACACCGGGGAGCTGTTTTTT. This encodes CASSSRKLTNTGELFF.